This T cell receptor beta chain was observed in a study of blood T cell repertoires in COVID-19 (dated by TCRdb to 2020 to 2021). Background for the entire study: The collaborator samples originated in the United States, Italy and Spain and spanned the acute and convalescent phases of COVID-19. The prospective study material was composed of cDNA or gDNA derived from T cells, B-cell-depleted T cells, or PBMCs. Deeply sampled blood TCRbeta repertoires from subjects exposed to, actively infected with, or recovered from COVID-19 were included in the dataset. A freely available public database, intended as a resource for researchers studying the immune response to SARS-CoV-2, is where the repertoires were released. The samples were drawn from two sources: the first 160 participants of the ongoing ImmuneRACE study, and fewer than 1,500 subjects contributed by 6 global collaborators. Nearly every sample came with metadata listing a de-identified subject ID, COVID-19 status, age in years and sex. Where available, HLA class I and class II types were taken from metadata supplied by the sample provider and were not determined by assay-based typing. Study-level results and caveats: How much clinical and demographic metadata was included differed by source and by participant, and the metadata was provided uncurated.

As to this clone: Which antigen it targets is not known. Base qualities are not provided; no much larger clone lies one nucleotide away.

Based on the germline V gene (reference sequence), the CDR1 and CDR2 sequences are LGHDT and YNNKEL. V sheds 3 bases and J sheds 7 bases, leaving 24 bases between their ends. Inclusive of the bounding cysteine and phenylalanine, the CDR3 is 17 residues long. Solely the CDR3 DNA is kept, with 51 bases framed from the first base. The immunoSEQ Assay, a bias-controlled multiplex PCR, was used to amplify TCRbeta CDR3 regions from genomic DNA. The paper's processing steps were these. The number of nucleated cells in each sample was estimated by amplification of reference gene primers within the assay. To quantify the absolute abundance of each unique TCRbeta CDR3 rearrangement, sequence reads were collapsed and filtered. For each sample, productive Simpson clonality was calculated by taking the square root of Simpson's diversity index across productive rearrangements. The table comes from immuneACCESS by way of TCRdb, which keeps in-frame sequences with V and J called. Part of the clones is missing from these tables; in studies checked, under half for an unresolved V gene and the rest for unknown reasons. V, J and clone size reflect that table, while D and trimming were determined from the DNA. The sample has about 52,000 clones on record, approximately 85% of them singletons. Under 20% of the sample lies in the top ten.

Whole blood was collected in K2EDTA tubes by collaborating institutions according to the institutions' own protocols. Collaborator samples were shipped for TCRbeta analysis as frozen whole blood, isolated PBMCs, or DNA extracted from either sample type. The receptor chain draws on TRBV3-1 (or the pseudogene TRBV3-2) and TRBJ2-5, with TRBD2 tentatively as D gene (6 bases match). What was sequenced was peripheral blood. This clonotype was obtained from a human donor in a cohort sampled during active COVID-19. The CDR3 region: CASSHVGRQTDGWTQYF. The DNA sequence is as follows: TGTGCCAGCAGCCATGTGGGGAGGCAGACTGATGGCTGGACCCAGTACTTC.